This TCR beta chain is drawn from a study of T-cell reconstitution after alpha-beta-depleted transplantation in children. Unique molecular identifiers were incorporated when the TCRbeta library was constructed. Using its own MiXCR run on the PCR reads, TCRdb lists one record per CDR3 protein. The sample carries a few hundred thousand distinct CDR3 sequences, 9.9% recorded once. This CDR3 region has 17 residues. With V trimmed by 7 bases and J by 4 bases, 16 bases remained unmatched. This clonotype was obtained from a human donor who donated a stem cell graft to a child with SCID. The rearrangement joins TRBV12-3 or TRBV12-4 to TRBJ2-1; 7 bases are a match to TRBD2. The sequencing used PBMCs from the stem cell graft donor, collected from the stem cell graft. For the CDR3, the DNA is TGTGCCAGCAAAACTCCGGGGGGAGGGAGGACGTACAATGAGCAGTTCTTC. Protein product: CASKTPGGGRTYNEQFF.